The 13 T cell receptor beta chains presented below share a single source sample, sequenced in a study of T cells after posttransplantation cyclophosphamide. The table came from immunoSEQ multiplex PCR; TCRdb's copy has only in-frame clones and leaves some out. The sample shows approximately 26,000 clones, none of them appearing just once. Sequencing used PBMCs. Receptor source: a woman between 50 and 59 years old in good health, CMV-negative, and a related stem cell transplant donor.

This clone was seen repeatedly, ten times or more. This chain joins TRBV27 and TRBJ1-6; a possible D gene is TRBD1 (5 bases). This CDR3 contains 16 residues. Trimming stripped 5 bases from V and 4 bases from J, with 15 bases between. Germline V gene data show CDR1 as MNHEY and CDR2 as SMNVEV (reference sequence). Here the CDR3 DNA reads TGTGCCAGCAGTATCCGGGGGGTGGAGTATAATTCACCCCTCCACTTT. This encodes CASSIRGVEYNSPLHF.

There are many counts of this clone. The chain links TRBV9 to TRBJ2-1, with 10 bases identical to TRBD2. The CDR3 is 15 amino acids. Trimming cost V 1 base and J 8 bases; bases outside gene matches: 6. The germline CDR1 and CDR2 sequences are SGDLS and YYNGEE. Written as DNA, the CDR3 is TGTGCCAGCAGCGTACTAGCGGGAGAAGCGGATGAGCAGTTCTTC. Its protein product is CASSVLAGEADEQFF.

At least ten counts were recorded for this clone. The chain joins TRBV9 to TRBJ1-3, with D unresolved. Trimming left V 3 bases short and J 0 bases short, with 4 bases between. The CDR3 runs 13 residues. From germline, CDR1 is SGDLS and CDR2 YYNGEE. The CDR3 here is CASSAGSGNTIYF. CDR3 DNA sequence: TGTGCCAGCAGCGCAGGCTCTGGAAACACCATATATTTT.

This clone was counted ten times or more. V and J are TRBV7-3 and TRBJ2-1; 8 positions match TRBD2. V lost 3 bases to trimming and J lost 9 bases; unmatched junction nucleotides: 10. The germline gives CDR1 SGHTA, CDR2 FQGTGA. The CDR3 length is 15 residues. CDR3 bases: TGTGCCAGCAGCTTCTGGGATAGCGGGGTATCTGAGCAGTTCTTC. It specifies CASSFWDSGVSEQFF.

This clone was seen ten or more times. DNA for the CDR3: TGTGCCAGCAGCTTAGTCGGGTCGGGATCCAATCAGCCCCAGCATTTT. It encodes CASSLVGSGSNQPQHF. The genes are TRBV7-2 and TRBJ1-5; D not resolved. V dropped 1 base and J dropped 3 bases, with 13 bases sitting between them. The CDR3 spans 16 residues. The germline V gene has CDR1 SGHTA and CDR2 FQGNSA.

This clone occurred many times. V and J are TRBV6-6 and TRBJ1-2; 8 nucleotides align to TRBD1. Trimming cost V 11 bases and J 4 bases; bases outside gene matches: 9. This CDR3 region has 13 residues. The V gene's germline CDR1 is MNHNY and CDR2 SVGAGI (reference sequence). The CDR3 reads CAGKETGAYGYTF. CDR3 nucleotide sequence: TGTGCCGGAAAGGAGACAGGGGCCTATGGCTACACCTTC.

This clone was detected many times. The chain links TRBV10-2 to TRBJ1-1, with D tentatively TRBD1 (5 bases). CDR1 is WSHSY and CDR2 is SAAADI in the germline V gene. This CDR3 is built from 13 residues. Deletions cut 6 bases from V and 6 bases from J, with 14 bases between. The CDR3 here is CASRQTGGAEAFF. The CDR3 bases are TGCGCCAGCAGACAGACCGGGGGGGCTGAAGCTTTCTTT.

The sample holds many counts of this clone. The V call is TRBV4-1, the J call TRBJ2-5; 14 bases align to TRBD2. The CDR3 spans 17 residues. The germline CDR1 and CDR2 sequences are MGHRA and YSYEKL. V was clipped by 2 bases and J by 4 bases; unmatched bases: 6. In DNA form, the CDR3 reads TGCGCCAGCAGCCAACGAACCGGACTAGCGGGGGGAGAGACCCAGTACTTC. This translates into CASSQRTGLAGGETQYF.

This clone has ten or more counts. V and J are TRBV4-2 and TRBJ1-1, with TRBD1 matching over 10 bases. Germline V gene sequence: CDR1 LGHNA, CDR2 YNFKEQ. The CDR3 spans 17 residues. J lost 5 bases, V lost 4 bases, and 13 bases had no gene match. CDR3 sequence: CASSLRDRGGGGTEAFF. Written as DNA, the CDR3 is TGTGCCAGCAGCCTCAGGGACAGGGGCGGGGGAGGGACTGAAGCTTTCTTT.

This clone was detected ten times or more. This chain links TRBV27 with TRBJ1-4; a weak D match, TRBD1 (6 bases). The CDR3 is made up of 16 amino acids. V lost 6 bases, J lost 3 bases, and 17 bases lay in between. The germline V gene has CDR1 MNHEY and CDR2 SMNVEV (reference sequence). CDR3 DNA sequence: TGTGCCAGCAGCCCTGTGACAGAGGGGGCTAATGAAAAACTGTTTTTT. Translation gives CASSPVTEGANEKLFF.

This clone has a count of ten or more. The rearrangement joins TRBV7-2 to TRBJ2-3; 9 bases agree with TRBD2. Per the germline V gene, CDR1 is SGHTA and CDR2 is FQGNSA. Germline trimming cut 6 bases from V and 0 bases from J; bases unmatched to any gene: 7. The CDR3 runs to 16 residues. The CDR3 DNA reads TGTGCCAGCAGATATAGCGGGGGAAGAAGCACAGATACGCAGTATTTT. Translating gives CASRYSGGRSTDTQYF.

This clone was detected ten times or more. The chain couples TRBV25-1 to TRBJ1-3; D unclear. Germline V gene sequence: CDR1 MGHDK, CDR2 SYGVNS. V was trimmed by 3 bases and J by 2 bases, leaving 14 bases between them. This CDR3 is 16 amino acids long. The CDR3 spells CASSETSGTAGNTIYF. The CDR3 DNA reads as TGTGCCAGCAGTGAGACCTCGGGAACGGCTGGAAACACCATATATTTT.

This clone came up many times. This chain links TRBV12-5 with TRBJ2-1; the D gene is possibly TRBD2 (5 bases). CDR3 length equals 17 residues. CDR1 and CDR2 from the germline V gene are LGHNT and FRNRAP. V lost 1 base and J lost 4, with 17 bases in between. CDR3 in amino acids: CASGLGIREGVYNEQFF. The CDR3, as DNA: TGTGCTAGTGGTTTGGGGATTCGGGAAGGAGTTTACAATGAGCAGTTCTTC.